The clone carrying this T cell receptor beta chain showed up just a few times. The sample comes from a study of blood T cells in healthy people across ages. Combining a sample-barcoded 5' primer with a J-beta primer mix, a second PCR ran for about 6 to 11 cycles. TCRdb redid the calling of the 5' RACE reads with MiXCR, one entry per CDR3 protein. The table includes about 650,000 distinct CDR3 sequences, less than 40% detected once. This CDR3 spans 15 amino acids. Trimming removed 4 bases at V and 12 bases at J, with 19 bases between. V gene TRBV12-3 or TRBV12-4 combines with J gene TRBJ1-6, with D perhaps matching TRBD1 (5 bases). The specimen sequenced was blood. This TCR was recovered from a woman at least 80 years old in good health. CDR3 DNA: TGTGCCAGCAGTTCCCAGCCCGGGGGTTGGAGACCCCTCCACTTT. As protein: CASSSQPGGWRPLHF.